This entry features one TCR beta chain sequence. This record belongs to a study of T cell changes during pregnancy in multiple sclerosis. TCRdb keeps only in-frame clones here, not all; method: immunoSEQ multiplex PCR. The table lists approximately 35,000 clones, about nine tenths of them singletons, with about 0.45% in the top ten. Germline CDR1 reads MNHNS; CDR2 reads SASEGT. This CDR3 has 15 amino acids. The J segment lost 0 bases and the V segment lost 2 bases, leaving 4 bases of the junction unmatched. The receptor was isolated from a female donor in good health, enrolled as a control in a pregnancy study. The V and J genes are TRBV6-1 and TRBJ2-7; 7 nucleotides align to TRBD2. The material sequenced was CD4+ T cells from peripheral blood mononuclear cells, taken in the second trimester of pregnancy. The CDR3 DNA follows: TGTGCCAGCAGTGAAAGCCTAGCGGTCTCCTACGAGCAGTACTTC. This translates into CASSESLAVSYEQYF.